This entry features one T cell receptor (beta chain) sequence. The target antigen is unknown. The data belong to a study of shared clonotypes between healthy human individuals. Study-level background: A couple of women and three men aged 18 to 49 served as donors. Regarding the study as a whole: Specimens sampled were limited to blood, with tissue repertoires likely differing.

Sequenced by immunoSEQ multiplex PCR; TCRdb stores in-frame clones only, minus some. Among 2,500,000 or so clones listed, roughly nine tenths were seen once. This CDR3 has 13 residues. The V gene lost 1 base and the J gene lost 8 bases, with 9 bases spanning the gap. CDR1 SGHNT and CDR2 YENEEA come from the germline V gene. This sequence was found in a man between 18 and 35 years old in good health. The J gene is TRBJ2-1, the V gene TRBV11-3; D might be TRBD2 (6 bases). Sample: naive CD4+ T cells sorted from blood. As to subset: CD45RA+ positively selected. CDR3 loop: CASSLVSGHEQFF. DNA of the CDR3: TGTGCCAGCAGCTTAGTGAGCGGGCATGAGCAGTTCTTC.